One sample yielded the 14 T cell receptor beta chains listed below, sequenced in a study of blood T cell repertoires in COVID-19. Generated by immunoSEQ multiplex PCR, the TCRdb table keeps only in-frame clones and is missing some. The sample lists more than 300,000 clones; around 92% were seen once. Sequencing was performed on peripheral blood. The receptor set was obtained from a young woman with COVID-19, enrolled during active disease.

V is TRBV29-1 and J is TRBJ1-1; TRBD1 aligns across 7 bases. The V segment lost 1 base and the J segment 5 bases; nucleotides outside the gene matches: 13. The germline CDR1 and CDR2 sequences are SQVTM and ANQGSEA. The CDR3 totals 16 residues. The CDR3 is CSVEGRSRQGGTEAFF. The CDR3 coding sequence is TGCAGCGTTGAAGGTCGGTCTAGACAGGGTGGAACTGAAGCTTTCTTT.

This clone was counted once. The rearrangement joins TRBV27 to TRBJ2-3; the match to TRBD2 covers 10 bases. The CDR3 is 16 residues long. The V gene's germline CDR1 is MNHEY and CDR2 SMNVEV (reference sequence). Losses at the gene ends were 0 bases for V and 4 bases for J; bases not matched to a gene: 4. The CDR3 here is CASSLSLAGAADTQYF. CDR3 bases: TGTGCCAGCAGTTTATCTCTAGCGGGGGCGGCAGATACGCAGTATTTT.

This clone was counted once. CDR3 bases: TGTGCCAGCAGCCAACTAGCCCTGCTAGCGGGGGGGCTGGGTCTACAGTTCTTC. Residues: CASSQLALLAGGLGLQFF. The chain has TRBV3-1 (or the pseudogene TRBV3-2) and TRBJ2-1, with 12 bases that match TRBD2. Germline V gene lookup returns CDR1 LGHDT and CDR2 YNNKEL (reference sequence). J lost 13 bases, V lost 2 bases, and 18 bases had no gene match. This CDR3 spans 18 amino acids.

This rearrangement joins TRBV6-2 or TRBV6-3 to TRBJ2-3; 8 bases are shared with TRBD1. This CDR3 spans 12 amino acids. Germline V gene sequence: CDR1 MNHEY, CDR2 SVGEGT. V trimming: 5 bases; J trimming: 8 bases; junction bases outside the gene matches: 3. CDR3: CASSQGQGTQYF. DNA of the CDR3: TGTGCCAGCAGTCAAGGACAGGGTACGCAGTATTTT.

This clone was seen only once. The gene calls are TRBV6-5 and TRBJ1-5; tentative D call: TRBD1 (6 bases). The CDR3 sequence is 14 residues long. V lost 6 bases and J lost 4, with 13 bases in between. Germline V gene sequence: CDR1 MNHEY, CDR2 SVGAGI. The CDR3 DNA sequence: TGTGCCAGCAGGACCCGGACAGCTAATCAGCCCCAGCATTTT. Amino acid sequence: CASRTRTANQPQHF.

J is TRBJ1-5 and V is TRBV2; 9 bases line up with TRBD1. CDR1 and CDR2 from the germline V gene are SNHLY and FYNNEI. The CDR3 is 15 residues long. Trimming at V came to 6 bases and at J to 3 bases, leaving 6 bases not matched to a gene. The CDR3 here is CASRRTGGYNQPQHF. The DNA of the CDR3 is TGTGCCAGCAGACGCACAGGGGGCTACAATCAGCCCCAGCATTTT. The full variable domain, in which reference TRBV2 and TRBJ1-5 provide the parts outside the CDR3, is EPEVTQTPSHQVTQMGQEVILRCVPISNHLYFYWYRQILGQKVEFLVSFYNNEISEKSEIFDDQFSVERPDGSNFTLKIRSTKLEDSAMYFCASRRTGGYNQPQHFGDGTRLSIL.

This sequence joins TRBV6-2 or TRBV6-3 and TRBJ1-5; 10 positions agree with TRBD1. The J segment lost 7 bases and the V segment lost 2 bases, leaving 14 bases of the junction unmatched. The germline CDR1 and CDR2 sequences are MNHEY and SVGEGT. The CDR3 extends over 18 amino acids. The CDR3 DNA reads TGTGCCAGCAGTTACCCGGCCCAGACAGGGGGCTTATGGCAGCCCCAGCATTTT. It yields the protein CASSYPAQTGGLWQPQHF.

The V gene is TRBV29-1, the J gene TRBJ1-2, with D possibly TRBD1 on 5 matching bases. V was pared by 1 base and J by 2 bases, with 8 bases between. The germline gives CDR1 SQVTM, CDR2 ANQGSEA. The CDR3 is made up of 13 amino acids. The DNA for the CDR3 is TGCAGCGTTGAAGGGGGCGGCAACTATGGCTACACCTTC. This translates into CSVEGGGNYGYTF.

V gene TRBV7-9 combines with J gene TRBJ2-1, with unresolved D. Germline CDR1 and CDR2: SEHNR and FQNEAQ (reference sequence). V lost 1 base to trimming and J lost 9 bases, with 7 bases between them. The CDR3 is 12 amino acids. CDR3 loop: CASSLVSREQFF. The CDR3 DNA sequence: TGTGCCAGCAGCTTAGTCTCGCGTGAGCAGTTCTTC.

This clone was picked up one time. The CDR3 DNA reads as TGTGCCAGCAGGCAAGGGCGGGGTGAAGCTTTCTTT. This sequence encodes CASRQGRGEAFF. The V gene is TRBV13, the J gene TRBJ1-1; the D is unclear. The germline V gene has CDR1 PRHDT and CDR2 FYEKMQ (reference sequence). The CDR3 has 12 residues. Trimming stripped 6 bases from V and 7 bases from J, with 12 bases between.

Here the CDR3 reads CASSLGRRNTEAFF. The CDR3 DNA reads as TGCGCCAGCAGCTTGGGGCGGAGGAACACTGAAGCTTTCTTT. The rearrangement links TRBV5-1 to TRBJ1-1; D gene uncertain. In germline, CDR1 is SGHRS, CDR2 YFSETQ. This CDR3 is 14 amino acids long. Between the trimmed V and J ends, which lost 0 bases and 1 base, there was a span of 7 bases.

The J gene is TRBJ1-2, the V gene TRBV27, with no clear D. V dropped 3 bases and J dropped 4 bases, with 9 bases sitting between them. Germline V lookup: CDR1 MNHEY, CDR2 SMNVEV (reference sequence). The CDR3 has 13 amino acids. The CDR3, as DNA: TGTGCCAGCAGTTTGGGCGCCACCTATGGCTACACCTTC. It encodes CASSLGATYGYTF.

CDR3 residues: CASSVGLAGGQSRGYEQYV. CDR3 DNA: TGTGCCAGCAGCGTGGGACTAGCGGGGGGGCAGAGCAGAGGTTACGAGCAGTACGTC. V and J are TRBV5-6 and TRBJ2-7; 16 bases agree with TRBD2. The CDR3 extends over 19 amino acids. The V gene's germline CDR1 is SGHDT and CDR2 YYEEEE. V dropped 4 bases and J dropped 4; count of bases not matched to a gene: 14.

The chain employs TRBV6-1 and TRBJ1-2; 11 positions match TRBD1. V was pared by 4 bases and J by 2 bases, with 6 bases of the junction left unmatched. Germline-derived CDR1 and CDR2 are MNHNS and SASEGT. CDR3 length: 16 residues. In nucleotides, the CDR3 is TGTGCCAGCAGTGTCGGGACAGGGGGGACCAACTATGGCTACACCTTC. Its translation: CASSVGTGGTNYGYTF.